These 25 T cell receptor beta chains were all obtained from the same sample, sequenced in a study of T cell responses to AZD1222 COVID-19 vaccine. Assay used: immunoSEQ multiplex PCR; TCRdb lists only in-frame clones, some missing. The data show about 73,000 clones, around 90% seen once. Sequenced here: peripheral blood, sampled 28 days after the second AZD1222 dose. The receptors were sampled from an adult who received the AZD1222 COVID-19 vaccine.

The chain combines TRBV19 with TRBJ2-7; 8 bases map to TRBD1. This CDR3 spans 14 amino acids. V lost 5 bases, J lost 3 bases, and 6 bases stayed unmatched. Germline values: CDR1 LNHDA, CDR2 SQIVND (reference sequence). The CDR3 sequence is CASSGPGQDYEQYF. As DNA, the CDR3 is TGTGCCAGTAGTGGACCGGGACAGGACTACGAGCAGTACTTC.

The genes are TRBV7-9 and TRBJ2-5; TRBD1 might be the D (6 bases). This CDR3 spans 14 amino acids. Germline loops: CDR1 SEHNR, CDR2 FQNEAQ (reference sequence). Trimming took off 5 bases at V and 4 bases at J, with 14 bases between the two ends. CDR3 in amino acids: CASSQLTGRETQYF. The CDR3 nucleotides read TGTGCCAGCAGCCAACTTACAGGGCGAGAGACCCAGTACTTC.

The rearrangement links TRBV9 to TRBJ2-3; maybe TRBD1 (6 bases). This CDR3 contains 15 residues. The germline V gene has CDR1 SGDLS and CDR2 YYNGEE. Trimming took 4 bases from V and 4 from J, leaving 16 bases between them. DNA of the CDR3: TGTGCCAGCAGCCTGCGAGAGGGGGACGCAGATACGCAGTATTTT. Translating gives CASSLREGDADTQYF.

The chain employs TRBV3-1 (or the pseudogene TRBV3-2) and TRBJ1-2; the D gene is possibly TRBD1 (6 bases). There are 13 residues in the CDR3. Trimming stripped 4 bases from V and 6 bases from J, with 12 bases between. Per germline, CDR1 LGHDT and CDR2 YNNKEL (reference sequence). The DNA of the CDR3 is TGTGCCAGCAGCCCAAACAGGGTGAATGGCTACACCTTC. It translates to CASSPNRVNGYTF.

This chain uses TRBV30 with TRBJ2-6, with D uncertain. V lost 3 bases and J lost 0, with 12 bases in between. Germline values: CDR1 GTSNPN, CDR2 SVGIG (reference sequence). The CDR3 totals 16 residues. In DNA, the CDR3 is TGTGCCTGGAGCCACCCGCGCAGCTCTGGGGCCAACGTCCTGACTTTC. It is translated as CAWSHPRSSGANVLTF. Combining the CDR3 with reference TRBV30 and TRBJ2-6 gives the whole variable domain SQTIHQWPATLVQPVGSPLSLECTVEGTSNPNLYWYRQAAGRGLQLLFYSVGIGQISSEVPQNLSASRPQDRQFILSSKKLLLSDSGFYLCAWSHPRSSGANVLTFGAGSRLTVL.

This rearrangement joins TRBV6-5 to TRBJ2-5; tentative D call: TRBD1 (5 bases). This CDR3 spans 15 amino acids. V dropped 0 bases and J dropped 5 bases, with 13 bases sitting between them. From germline, CDR1 is MNHEY and CDR2 SVGAGI. The CDR3 DNA reads as TGTGCCAGCAGTTACTCTTCAGGGCTGAGGGAGACCCAGTACTTC. This encodes CASSYSSGLRETQYF.

The V call is TRBV7-8, the J call TRBJ2-2; perhaps TRBD1 as D (5 bases). V lost 3 bases and J 8 bases, leaving 13 bases between the germline ends. Germline CDR1 is SGHVS and CDR2 is FQNEAQ. The CDR3 spans 14 residues. Here the CDR3 reads CASSFAGLSGELFF. DNA of the CDR3: TGTGCCAGCAGCTTTGCAGGGCTATCAGGGGAGCTGTTTTTT.

The chain joins TRBV4-1 to TRBJ1-1; tentatively, D is TRBD1 (5 bases). The CDR3 runs 18 residues. With 0 bases removed from V and 1 base from J, the gap between germline ends came to 18 bases. Germline assignment: CDR1 MGHRA and CDR2 YSYEKL. For the CDR3, the DNA is TGCGCCAGCAGCCAAGACCCGGGACGGCTGGTTACGAACACTGAAGCTTTCTTT. Protein: CASSQDPGRLVTNTEAFF.

The V call is TRBV3-1 (or the pseudogene TRBV3-2), the J call TRBJ2-1, with 15 bases fitting TRBD2. After removal of 4 bases from V and 9 bases from J, the junction contained 7 bases not matched to a gene. There are 16 residues in the CDR3. Per the germline V gene, CDR1 is LGHDT and CDR2 is YNNKEL (reference sequence). The CDR3 DNA reads TGTGCCAGCAGCCCCGCGGGACTAGCGGGGGGTATTGAGCAGTTCTTC. Residues: CASSPAGLAGGIEQFF.

This clone was recorded once. The chain employs TRBV9 and TRBJ2-5, with D uncertain. Trimming removed 3 bases at V and 5 bases at J, with 17 bases between. CDR3 length: 15 residues. CDR1 is SGDLS and CDR2 is YYNGEE in the germline V gene. In DNA form, the CDR3 reads TGTGCCAGCAGCGCACGACCCAGACCTGACGAGACCCAGTACTTC. Its protein product is CASSARPRPDETQYF.

The rearrangement links TRBV4-2 to TRBJ1-1, with 7 nucleotides matching TRBD1. Germline CDR1 LGHNA, CDR2 YNFKEQ. V was pared by 4 bases and J by 1 base, with 3 bases of the junction left unmatched. The CDR3 length is 14 residues. The chain's CDR3 is CASSPRGANTEAFF. Written as DNA, the CDR3 is TGTGCCAGCAGCCCCAGGGGGGCGAACACTGAAGCTTTCTTT.

This chain links TRBV5-4 with TRBJ2-1, with D tentatively TRBD1 (5 bases). In germline, CDR1 is SGHNT, CDR2 YYREEE (reference sequence). Deletions cut 4 bases from V and 1 base from J, with 12 bases between. The CDR3 is made up of 15 amino acids. In DNA, the CDR3 is TGTGCCAGCAGCCCTAGGGGTGAGTCCTACAATGAGCAGTTCTTC. This encodes CASSPRGESYNEQFF.

This sequence joins TRBV2 and TRBJ1-5, with D hard to call. Germline lookup yields CDR1 SNHLY and CDR2 FYNNEI. CDR3 length: 15 residues. The V and J ends lost 8 bases and 2 bases respectively, with 16 bases between them. Written as DNA, the CDR3 is TGTGCCAGCTCGGTAACTCGCGGTGGCAATCAGCCCCAGCATTTT. Its translation: CASSVTRGGNQPQHF.

This rearrangement joins TRBV6-1 to TRBJ2-7; the D call may be TRBD1 or TRBD2 (5 bases each). The CDR3 has 14 residues. CDR1 MNHNS and CDR2 SASEGT come from the germline V gene. The V end lost 1 base, the J end lost 5 bases, and 12 bases lay between the germline ends. The CDR3, as DNA: TGTGCCAGCAGTGAAGTCCCAGGGAGAAACGAGCAGTACTTC. It is translated as CASSEVPGRNEQYF.

V is TRBV7-8 and J is TRBJ1-5, with 7 positions matching TRBD1. With 2 bases clipped from V and 0 bases from J, the junction kept 10 bases outside the gene matches. CDR3 length equals 18 residues. Per the germline V gene, CDR1 is SGHVS and CDR2 is FQNEAQ. The CDR3, as DNA: TGTGCCAGCAGCTTACGTCCAGGGGGGCCGGATAGCAATCAGCCCCAGCATTTT. This translates into CASSLRPGGPDSNQPQHF.

V and J are TRBV10-3 and TRBJ2-7; possible D gene TRBD2, 5 bases. CDR3 length: 14 residues. CDR1 and CDR2 (germline): ENHRY, SYGVKD. Between the trimmed V and J ends, which lost 3 bases and 3 bases, there was a span of 12 bases. CDR3 coding DNA: TGTGCCATCAGTGATTTCGGCGGGTACTACGAGCAGTACTTC. Translated: CAISDFGGYYEQYF.

This chain joins TRBV27 and TRBJ1-2; no firm D call. The germline gives CDR1 MNHEY, CDR2 SMNVEV (reference sequence). The CDR3 consists of 14 residues. The V gene lost 0 bases and the J gene lost 3 bases, with 8 bases spanning the gap. The CDR3 DNA follows: TGTGCCAGCAGTTTATCGCAGATAGACTATGGCTACACCTTC. Amino acids: CASSLSQIDYGYTF.

The chain links TRBV4-2 to TRBJ1-3, with 8 nucleotides matching TRBD1. The CDR3 has 18 amino acids. Losses at the gene ends were 0 bases for V and 4 bases for J; bases not matched to a gene: 11. Germline CDR1 is LGHNA and CDR2 is YNFKEQ. DNA for the CDR3: TGTGCCAGCAGCCAAGAAAGAACAGGGGGGCTTCGCGGAAACACCATATATTTT. Amino acid sequence: CASSQERTGGLRGNTIYF.

The CDR3 sequence is CASSEYFEGVERDEQYF. In DNA form, the CDR3 reads TGTGCCAGCAGTGAATATTTTGAGGGCGTAGAACGGGACGAGCAGTACTTC. V usage is TRBV25-1 and J usage is TRBJ2-7, with D perhaps TRBD2 (5 bases). V was shortened by 0 bases and J by 5 bases, with 20 bases between the two germline ends. There are 17 residues in the CDR3. Germline V gene data show CDR1 as MGHDK and CDR2 as SYGVNS.

This clone was detected only once. The J gene is TRBJ2-3, the V gene TRBV29-1; 7 positions agree with TRBD2. V lost 5 bases, J lost 4 bases, and 6 bases stayed unmatched. CDR1 SQVTM and CDR2 ANQGSEA come from the germline V gene. The CDR3 has 13 residues. Here the CDR3 reads CSVTSEGPDTQYF. The CDR3 DNA follows: TGCAGCGTTACTAGCGAGGGTCCAGATACGCAGTATTTT.

CDR3 in amino acids: CASSDPQGSYGYTF. The CDR3 DNA sequence: TGTGCCAGTAGTGATCCACAGGGGTCCTATGGCTACACCTTC. V and J are TRBV19 and TRBJ1-2; 7 bases are a match to TRBD1. Per germline, CDR1 LNHDA and CDR2 SQIVND (reference sequence). This CDR3 comprises 14 residues. J was trimmed by 4 bases and V by 5 bases; bases with no gene match: 7.

The chain has TRBV6-2 or TRBV6-3 and TRBJ1-1; D ambiguous. Germline loops: CDR1 MNHEY, CDR2 SVGEGT. Trimming cost V 6 bases and J 2 bases, with 10 bases left between them. This CDR3 is 13 amino acids long. The CDR3 here is CASSPEGNTEAFF. Here the CDR3 DNA reads TGTGCCAGCAGCCCCGAGGGAAACACTGAAGCTTTCTTT.

The chain combines TRBV28 with TRBJ1-3, with TRBD1 matching 8 bases. J lost 2 bases, V lost 2 bases, and 2 bases had no gene match. The CDR3 is 15 residues long. The germline CDR1 and CDR2 sequences are MDHEN and SYDVKM. The DNA for the CDR3 is TGTGCCAGCAGTTTAGCGGACAGGGCTGGAAACACCATATATTTT. It encodes CASSLADRAGNTIYF.

This chain links TRBV5-6 with TRBJ2-3; TRBD1 matches 7 bases. The CDR3 has 16 amino acids. Losses at the gene ends were 4 bases for V and 7 bases for J; bases not matched to a gene: 15. Germline assignment: CDR1 SGHDT and CDR2 YYEEEE. The CDR3 DNA reads as TGTGCCAGCAGCCCCAGAGAGGGGGCTTGGGTTTATACGCAGTATTTT. This encodes CASSPREGAWVYTQYF.

Here the CDR3 DNA reads TGTGCCAGCAGCTTCGACAGGGGTTCCCTCCACTTT. Protein sequence: CASSFDRGSLHF. V gene TRBV7-3 combines with J gene TRBJ1-6, with 8 positions matching TRBD1. From germline, CDR1 is SGHTA and CDR2 FQGTGA. V shed 3 bases, J shed 14 bases, and the junction held 3 bases outside the gene matches. The CDR3 spans 12 residues.